This T cell receptor beta chain stems from a study of blood T cell repertoires in COVID-19. Study background: PBMCs, B-cell-depleted T cells, or T cells were the source of the cDNA or gDNA that made up the material.

Clones were sequenced by immunoSEQ multiplex PCR, and TCRdb holds only the in-frame ones, with some missing. The sample records more than 250,000 clones, over 75% being singletons. This CDR3 has 16 amino acids. Losses at the gene ends were 7 bases for V and 6 bases for J; bases not matched to a gene: 14. Germline CDR1 and CDR2: LNHDA and SQIVND (reference sequence). Sequencing was done on a sample of peripheral blood. V and J are TRBV19 and TRBJ1-1, with 10 bases identical to TRBD1. This TCR was sampled from a man aged 45-65 years with active or convalescent COVID-19. CDR3 amino acids: CASMPPPGTGVPEAFF. In nucleotides, the CDR3 is TGTGCCAGTATGCCCCCTCCTGGGACAGGGGTCCCTGAAGCTTTCTTT.